This TCR beta chain derives from a study of blood T cell repertoires in COVID-19. The wider study: Italy, Spain and the United States were the sources of the convalescent and acute COVID-19 samples. From T cells, B-cell-depleted T cells, or PBMCs came the material, which was cDNA or gDNA.

Source study methods: From reference gene primer amplification, estimates of nucleated cell counts were derived. Here immunoSEQ multiplex PCR was the method, and the copy in TCRdb shows in-frame clones only, minus some. V and J calls and clone size are copied from that table; D and trimming were computed from the DNA. In the table there are some 70,000 clones, approximately 92% of which are singletons. V dropped 5 bases and J dropped 6 bases, with 14 bases sitting between them. Germline CDR1 SGHAT, CDR2 FQNNGV. CDR3 length: 14 amino acids. This sequence originates from a man aged 50 to 60 with active COVID-19. This sequence joins TRBV11-2 and TRBJ2-1; possible D gene TRBD1, 6 bases. Sequencing was performed on peripheral blood. In DNA, the CDR3 is TGTGCCAGCAGCCAATTAAAGGGGGTCAATGAGCAGTTCTTC. This translates into CASSQLKGVNEQFF.